The entry below describes one T cell receptor (beta chain). Antigen unknown. This likely came from a read error, as a far larger clone is one base away. Within the sample, other DNA sequences also encode this same CDR3. Every subset had its genomic DNA shared out evenly among several immunoSEQ plates. This table comes from immunoSEQ multiplex PCR, and its TCRdb copy is limited to in-frame clones, with some not included. In the table there are 470,000 or so clones, over 70% of which are singletons. This record comes from a study of shared clonotypes between healthy human individuals. Whole-study findings and limits: Sequencing depth was expected to influence donor clonotype sharing.

From germline, CDR1 is SNHLY and CDR2 FYNNEI. The CDR3 runs to 16 residues. Healthy adults negative for HIV, lacking recent acute infections or vaccinations, served as donors. Those who donated, Caucasian adults without exception, all lived in Nashville, Tennessee. This TCR came from a woman aged 35 to 49 in good health. Some clones in this sample may be carry-over from other donors' samples. This chain connects TRBV2 to TRBJ1-1; a weak D match, TRBD1 (5 bases). Material for sequencing was PBMCs. CDR3 amino acids: CASSELGVERNTEAFF. In DNA form, the CDR3 reads TGTGCCAGCAGTGAATTAGGGGTAGAGAGGAACACCGAAGCTTTCTTT.